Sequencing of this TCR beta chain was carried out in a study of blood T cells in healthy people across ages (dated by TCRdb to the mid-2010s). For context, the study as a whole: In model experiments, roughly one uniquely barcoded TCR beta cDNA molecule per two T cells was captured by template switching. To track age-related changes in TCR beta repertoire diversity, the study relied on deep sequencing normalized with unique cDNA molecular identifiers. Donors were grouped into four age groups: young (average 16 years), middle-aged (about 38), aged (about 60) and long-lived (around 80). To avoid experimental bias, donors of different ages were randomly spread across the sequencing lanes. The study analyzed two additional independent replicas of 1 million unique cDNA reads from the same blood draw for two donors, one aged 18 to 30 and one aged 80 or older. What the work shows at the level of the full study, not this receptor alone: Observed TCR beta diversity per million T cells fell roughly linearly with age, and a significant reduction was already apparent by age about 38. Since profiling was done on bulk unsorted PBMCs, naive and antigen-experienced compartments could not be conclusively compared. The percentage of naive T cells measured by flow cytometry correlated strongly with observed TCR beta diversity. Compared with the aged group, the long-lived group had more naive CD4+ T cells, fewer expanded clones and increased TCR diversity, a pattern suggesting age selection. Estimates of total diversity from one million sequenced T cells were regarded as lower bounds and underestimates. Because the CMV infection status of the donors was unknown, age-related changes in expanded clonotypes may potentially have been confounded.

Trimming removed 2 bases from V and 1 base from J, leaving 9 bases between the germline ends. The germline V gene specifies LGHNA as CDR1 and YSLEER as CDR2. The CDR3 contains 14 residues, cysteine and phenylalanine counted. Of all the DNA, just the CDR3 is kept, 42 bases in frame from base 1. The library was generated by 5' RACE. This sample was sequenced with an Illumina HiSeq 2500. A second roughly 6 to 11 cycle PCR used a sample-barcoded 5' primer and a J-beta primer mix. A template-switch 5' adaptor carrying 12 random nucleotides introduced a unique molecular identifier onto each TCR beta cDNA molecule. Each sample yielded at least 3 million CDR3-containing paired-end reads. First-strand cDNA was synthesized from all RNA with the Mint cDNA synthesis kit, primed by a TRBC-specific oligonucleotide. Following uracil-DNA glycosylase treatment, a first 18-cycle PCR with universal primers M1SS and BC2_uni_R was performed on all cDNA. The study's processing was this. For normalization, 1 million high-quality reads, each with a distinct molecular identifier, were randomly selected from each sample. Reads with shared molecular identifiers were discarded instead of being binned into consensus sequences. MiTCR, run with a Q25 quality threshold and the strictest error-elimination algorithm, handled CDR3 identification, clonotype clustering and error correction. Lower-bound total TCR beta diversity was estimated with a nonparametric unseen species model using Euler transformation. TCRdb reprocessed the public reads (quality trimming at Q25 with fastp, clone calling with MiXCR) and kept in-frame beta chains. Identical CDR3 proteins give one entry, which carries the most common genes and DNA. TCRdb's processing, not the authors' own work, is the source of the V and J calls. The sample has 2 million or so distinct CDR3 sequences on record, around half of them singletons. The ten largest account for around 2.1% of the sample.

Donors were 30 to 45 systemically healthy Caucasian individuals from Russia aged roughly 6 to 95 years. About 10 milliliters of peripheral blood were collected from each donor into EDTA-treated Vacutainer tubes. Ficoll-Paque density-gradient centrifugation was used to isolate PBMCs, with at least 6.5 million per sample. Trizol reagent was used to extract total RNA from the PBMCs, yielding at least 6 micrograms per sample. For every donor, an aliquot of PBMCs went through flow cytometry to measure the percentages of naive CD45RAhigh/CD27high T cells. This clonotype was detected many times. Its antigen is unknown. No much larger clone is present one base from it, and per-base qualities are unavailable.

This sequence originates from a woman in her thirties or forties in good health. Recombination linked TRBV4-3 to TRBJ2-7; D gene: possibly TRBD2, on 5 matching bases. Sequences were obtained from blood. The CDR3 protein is CASSQRGGSYEQYF. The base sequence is TGCGCCAGCAGCCAACGGGGTGGGTCCTACGAGCAGTACTTC.